This T cell receptor (beta chain) is from a study of CD8 T cells in Susac syndrome. Trimming removed 1 base from V and 3 bases from J, with 3 bases in between. The CDR3 extends over 12 amino acids. CDR1 is MGHDK, CDR2 SYGVNS, per germline. An input of about 0.5 to 1 ug of RNA was subjected to reverse transcription using random hexamers. TCRdb reprocessed the immunoSEQ multiplex PCR reads with MiXCR, giving one entry per CDR3 protein. The sample records a few hundred thousand distinct CDR3 sequences, 95% being singletons. What was sequenced was CD4+ T cells from PBMCs. The chain has TRBV25-1 and TRBJ2-5; no firm D call. The clonotype was recovered from a human donor with multiple sclerosis. CDR3 coding DNA: TGTGCCAGCAGTGAATTTAAAGAGACCCAGTACTTC. It translates to CASSEFKETQYF.